This T cell receptor (beta chain) comes out of a study of neurological immune-mediated disorders. Synthesis of cDNA was performed by 5'RACE using 10-nucleotide random UMIs. TCRdb re-analysed the 5' RACE reads in MiXCR, keeping a single row per CDR3 protein. The sample consists of approximately 10,000 distinct CDR3 sequences, approximately 21% of them appearing once. This clonotype appeared a few times. The target antigen is unknown. For sorted libraries, the input was 850,000 to 1,000,000 CD4+ or CD8+ T cells. CDR1 SGHVS and CDR2 FQNEAQ come from the germline V gene. The V gene lost 4 bases and the J gene lost 8 bases, with 17 bases spanning the gap. The CDR3 is made up of 14 amino acids. Findings and caveats of the study: Healthy controls had more TCR clonal expansion than multiple sclerosis, which showed the least, whereas HTLV-1-associated myelopathy showed the most.

The chain uses TRBV7-8 and TRBJ1-1; D is uncertain. Sequencing used CD8+ T cells from blood. The sequence was collected from a woman aged 55-70 years with HTLV-1-associated myelopathy (HAM/TSP). The DNA for the CDR3 is TGTGCCAGCAGCTCCACGACCGACCCCTCCGAAGCTTTCTTT. Its protein is CASSSTTDPSEAFF.